Reported below is one TCR beta chain. The data stem from a study of blood T cells in healthy people across ages. The V gene's germline CDR1 is LGHDT and CDR2 YNNKEL (reference sequence). V lost 0 bases, J lost 0 bases, and 9 bases lay in between. The CDR3 is 15 residues long. Sample-barcoded 5' priming and a J-beta primer mix drove a second PCR of about 7 to 12 cycles. TCRdb recomputed calls from the 5' RACE reads with MiXCR, one row per CDR3 protein. The sample yields about 1.6 million distinct CDR3 sequences, approximately 32% seen once. The material sequenced was blood. The chain uses TRBV3-1 and TRBJ2-7, with D hard to call. This clonotype was obtained from a woman younger than 45 in good health. This CDR3 is CASSQERWFSYEQYF. The CDR3 coding sequence is TGTGCCAGCAGCCAAGAAAGGTGGTTCTCCTACGAGCAGTACTTC.